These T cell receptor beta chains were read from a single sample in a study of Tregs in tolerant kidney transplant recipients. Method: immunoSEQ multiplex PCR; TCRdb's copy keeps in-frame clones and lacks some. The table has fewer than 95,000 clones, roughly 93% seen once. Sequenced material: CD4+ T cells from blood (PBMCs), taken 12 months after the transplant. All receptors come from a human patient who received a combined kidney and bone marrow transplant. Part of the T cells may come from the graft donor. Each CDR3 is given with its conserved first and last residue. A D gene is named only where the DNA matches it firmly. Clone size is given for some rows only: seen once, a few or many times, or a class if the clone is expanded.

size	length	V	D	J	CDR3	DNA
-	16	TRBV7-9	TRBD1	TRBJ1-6	CASSLSGGDRNSPLHF	TGTGCCAGCAGCTTAAGTGGCGGGGACAGAAACTCCCCCCTCCACTTT
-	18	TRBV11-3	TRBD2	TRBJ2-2	CASSLWTSGGVDTGELFF	TGTGCCAGCAGCCTCTGGACTAGCGGGGGGGTTGACACCGGGGAGCTGTTTTTT
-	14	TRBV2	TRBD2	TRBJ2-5	CASRGTSSIETQYF	TGTGCCAGCAGAGGGACTAGCTCGATAGAGACCCAGTACTTC
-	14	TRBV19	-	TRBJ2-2	CASIPSANTGELFF	TGTGCCAGTATTCCGTCCGCGAACACCGGGGAGCTGTTTTTT
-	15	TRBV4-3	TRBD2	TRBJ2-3	CASSSLLAGLDTQYF	TGCGCCAGCAGTTCCCTGCTAGCGGGACTAGATACGCAGTATTTT
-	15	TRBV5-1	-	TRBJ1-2	CASSPTESSVYGYTF	TGCGCCAGCAGCCCTACTGAATCTAGCGTCTATGGCTACACCTTC
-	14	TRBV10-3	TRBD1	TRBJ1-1	CAINPTGMNTEAFF	TGTGCCATCAACCCGACAGGGATGAACACTGAAGCTTTCTTT
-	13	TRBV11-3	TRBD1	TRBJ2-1	CASSGQVDNEQFF	TGTGCCAGCAGTGGACAGGTAGACAATGAGCAGTTCTTC
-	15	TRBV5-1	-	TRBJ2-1	CASSGPLQSYNEQFF	TGCGCCAGCAGCGGGCCCTTACAGTCCTACAATGAGCAGTTCTTC
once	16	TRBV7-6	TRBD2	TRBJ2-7	CASSLTPRLADYEQYF	TGTGCCAGCAGCTTGACCCCCAGACTAGCGGACTACGAGCAGTACTTC
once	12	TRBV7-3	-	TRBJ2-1	CASGYREGEQFF	TGTGCCAGCGGATATCGAGAGGGTGAGCAGTTCTTC
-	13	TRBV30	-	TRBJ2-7	CAWSVGGRGEQYF	TGTGCCTGGAGTGTGGGGGGCAGGGGGGAGCAGTACTTC
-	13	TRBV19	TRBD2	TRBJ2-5	CASSSGRLETQYF	TGTGCCAGTAGTAGCGGGAGATTAGAGACCCAGTACTTC
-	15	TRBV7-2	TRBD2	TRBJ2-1	CASSLSGGGHNEQFF	TGTGCCAGCAGCCTTAGCGGGGGGGGCCACAATGAGCAGTTCTTC
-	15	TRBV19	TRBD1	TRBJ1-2	CASSPRRGLGYGYTF	TGTGCCAGTAGTCCCCGGAGGGGGCTCGGCTATGGCTACACCTTC